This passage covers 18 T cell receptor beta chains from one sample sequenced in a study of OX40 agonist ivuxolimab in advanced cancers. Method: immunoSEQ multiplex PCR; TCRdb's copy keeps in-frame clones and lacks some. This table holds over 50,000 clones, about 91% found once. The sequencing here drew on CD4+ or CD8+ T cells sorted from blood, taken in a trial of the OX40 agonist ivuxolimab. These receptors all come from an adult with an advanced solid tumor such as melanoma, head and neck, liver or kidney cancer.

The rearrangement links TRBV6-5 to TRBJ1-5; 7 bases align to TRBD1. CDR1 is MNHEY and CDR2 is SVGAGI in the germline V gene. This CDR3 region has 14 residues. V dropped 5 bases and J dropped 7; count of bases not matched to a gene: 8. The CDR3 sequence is CASSNDQGGQPQHF. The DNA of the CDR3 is TGTGCCAGCAGTAATGATCAGGGGGGCCAGCCCCAGCATTTT.

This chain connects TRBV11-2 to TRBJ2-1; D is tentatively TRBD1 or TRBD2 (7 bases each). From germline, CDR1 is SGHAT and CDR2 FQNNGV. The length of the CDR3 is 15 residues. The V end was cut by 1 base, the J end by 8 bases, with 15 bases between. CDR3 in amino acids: CASSLAGGGPHEQFF. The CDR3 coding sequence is TGTGCCAGCAGCTTAGCAGGGGGAGGGCCCCATGAGCAGTTCTTC.

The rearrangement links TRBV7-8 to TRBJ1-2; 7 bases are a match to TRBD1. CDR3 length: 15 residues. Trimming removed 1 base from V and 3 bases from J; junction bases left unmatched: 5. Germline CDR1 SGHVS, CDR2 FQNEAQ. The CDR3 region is CASSLGGRGDYGYTF. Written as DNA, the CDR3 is TGTGCCAGCAGCTTAGGGGGCAGGGGGGACTATGGCTACACCTTC.

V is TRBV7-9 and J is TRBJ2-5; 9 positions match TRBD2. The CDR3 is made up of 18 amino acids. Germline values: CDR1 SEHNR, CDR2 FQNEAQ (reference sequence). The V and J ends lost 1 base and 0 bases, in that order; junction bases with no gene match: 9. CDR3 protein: CASSLGVRVAGDQETQYF. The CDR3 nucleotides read TGTGCCAGCAGCTTAGGGGTTCGGGTAGCGGGGGACCAAGAGACCCAGTACTTC.

CDR3 in amino acids: CASSPSHNEQFF. In DNA, the CDR3 is TGTGCCAGCAGCCCCTCACACAATGAGCAGTTCTTC. The chain carries TRBV7-9 and TRBJ2-1; D unresolved. The V end lost 5 bases, the J end lost 5 bases, and 7 bases lay between the germline ends. The length of the CDR3 is 12 residues. Germline CDR1 is SEHNR and CDR2 is FQNEAQ (reference sequence).

CDR3 protein: CASSLGQGGYEQYF. The CDR3 coding sequence is TGTGCCAGCAGTTTAGGCCAGGGGGGGTACGAGCAGTACTTC. The chain employs TRBV28 and TRBJ2-7, with D tentatively TRBD1 or TRBD2 (7 bases each). Germline V lookup: CDR1 MDHEN, CDR2 SYDVKM. The V end lost 2 bases, the J end lost 4 bases, and 12 bases lay between the germline ends. There are 14 residues in the CDR3.

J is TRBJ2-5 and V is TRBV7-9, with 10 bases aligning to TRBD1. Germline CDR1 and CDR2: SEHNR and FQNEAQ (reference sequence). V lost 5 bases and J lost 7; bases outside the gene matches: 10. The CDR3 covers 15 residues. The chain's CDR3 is CASSPTQTGGLTQYF. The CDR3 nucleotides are TGTGCCAGCAGCCCCACCCAGACAGGGGGCTTGACCCAGTACTTC.

DNA for the CDR3: TGTGCCATCAGGGCGGCAGGGGTGAACACTGAAGCTTTCTTT. Residues: CAIRAAGVNTEAFF. The V gene is TRBV10-3, the J gene TRBJ1-1; D perhaps matches TRBD1 (6 bases). CDR1 is ENHRY, CDR2 SYGVKD, per germline. The V and J ends lost 6 bases and 0 bases respectively, with 11 bases between them. This CDR3 contains 14 residues.

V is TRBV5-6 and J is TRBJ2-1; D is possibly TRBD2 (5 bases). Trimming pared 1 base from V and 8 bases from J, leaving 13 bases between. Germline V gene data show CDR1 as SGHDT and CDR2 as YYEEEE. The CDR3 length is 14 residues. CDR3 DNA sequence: TGTGCCAGCAGCTTGATAGCGACCAGCTATGAGCAGTTCTTC. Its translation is CASSLIATSYEQFF.

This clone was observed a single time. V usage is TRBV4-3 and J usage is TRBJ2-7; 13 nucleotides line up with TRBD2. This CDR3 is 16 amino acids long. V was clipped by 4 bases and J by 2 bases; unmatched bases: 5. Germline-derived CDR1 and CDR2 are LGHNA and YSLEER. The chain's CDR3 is CASSLGLAGETYEQYF. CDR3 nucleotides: TGCGCCAGCAGCCTCGGACTAGCGGGAGAGACCTACGAGCAGTACTTC.

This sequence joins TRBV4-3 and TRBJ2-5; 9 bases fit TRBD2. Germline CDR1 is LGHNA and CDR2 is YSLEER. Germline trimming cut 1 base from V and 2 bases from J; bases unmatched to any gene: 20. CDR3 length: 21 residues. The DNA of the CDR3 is TGCGCCAGCAGCCAAGCGGCGCCTAAGAGGGGAAGCGGGAGGTTACAAGAGACCCAGTACTTC. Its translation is CASSQAAPKRGSGRLQETQYF.

The CDR3 loop reads CASSPTFRDHYGYTF. In DNA form, the CDR3 reads TGTGCCAGCAGCCCCACTTTCAGGGATCACTATGGCTACACCTTC. J is TRBJ1-2 and V is TRBV5-4; a possible D gene is TRBD1 (5 bases). V shed 4 bases and J shed 3 bases, with 16 bases lying between them. The germline V gene encodes CDR1 SGHNT and CDR2 YYREEE (reference sequence). This CDR3 region has 15 residues.

The CDR3 DNA sequence: TGTGCCAGCAGCCTCCCTCGAGACAATGAGCAGTTCTTC. Amino acid sequence: CASSLPRDNEQFF. This rearrangement joins TRBV7-9 to TRBJ2-1; no clear D. CDR1 SEHNR and CDR2 FQNEAQ come from the germline V gene (reference sequence). This CDR3 is 13 amino acids long. V was pared by 5 bases and J by 5 bases, with 10 bases between.

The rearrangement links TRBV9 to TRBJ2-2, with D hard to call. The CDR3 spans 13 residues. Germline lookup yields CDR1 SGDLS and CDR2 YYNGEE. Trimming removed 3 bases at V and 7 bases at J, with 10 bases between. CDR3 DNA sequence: TGTGCCAGCAGCGCCGGAAATTTCGGGGAGCTGTTTTTT. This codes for CASSAGNFGELFF.

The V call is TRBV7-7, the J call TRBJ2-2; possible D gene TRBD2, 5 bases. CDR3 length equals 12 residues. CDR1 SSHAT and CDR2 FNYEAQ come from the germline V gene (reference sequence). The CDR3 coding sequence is TGTGCTAGCGAATTGAAGACCGGGGAGCTGTTTTTT. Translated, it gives CASELKTGELFF.

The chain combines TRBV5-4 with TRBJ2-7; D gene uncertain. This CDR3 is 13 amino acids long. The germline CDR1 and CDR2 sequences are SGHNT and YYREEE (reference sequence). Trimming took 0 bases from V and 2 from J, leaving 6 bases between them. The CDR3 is CASSLDRTYEQYF. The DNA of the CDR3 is TGTGCCAGCAGCTTGGACCGAACCTACGAGCAGTACTTC.

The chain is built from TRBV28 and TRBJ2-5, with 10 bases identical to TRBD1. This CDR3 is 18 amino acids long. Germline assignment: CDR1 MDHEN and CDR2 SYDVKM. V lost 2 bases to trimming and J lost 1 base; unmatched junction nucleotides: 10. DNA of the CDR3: TGTGCCAGCAGTTTACTTGGACAGGGGGTCGTCCTCCAAGAGACCCAGTACTTC. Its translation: CASSLLGQGVVLQETQYF.

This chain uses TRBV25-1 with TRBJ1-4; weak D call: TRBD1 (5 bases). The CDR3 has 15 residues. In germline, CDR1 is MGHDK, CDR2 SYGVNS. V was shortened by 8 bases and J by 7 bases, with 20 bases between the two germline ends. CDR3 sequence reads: CASRPRNLRGEKLFF. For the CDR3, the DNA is TGTGCCAGCCGCCCTCGGAACTTAAGGGGTGAAAAACTGTTTTTT.